Shown below are 27 T cell receptor beta chains from a single sample sequenced in a study of blood T cells in healthy people across ages. A second PCR, run for 7 to 11 cycles, used a sample-barcoded 5' primer plus a J-beta primer mix. MiXCR was run by TCRdb on the 5' RACE reads, yielding one entry per CDR3 protein. The top ten hold roughly a tenth of the sample, which has roughly 700,000 distinct CDR3 sequences, more than 20% seen once. These data also formed part of another study, on T cells of mothers and their children.

Sequenced input: blood. The origin of the receptors is a boy younger than 18 in good health.

This clonotype was found a few times. This rearrangement joins TRBV9 to TRBJ1-1; weak D call: TRBD1 (5 bases). Germline CDR1 SGDLS, CDR2 YYNGEE. The CDR3 is made up of 18 amino acids. V lost 3 bases and J 4 bases, leaving 25 bases between the germline ends. The CDR3 DNA reads TGTGCCAGCAGCGCCTGGGCCGGGACCACGACCGGGAGCACTGAAGCTTTCTTT. Residues: CASSAWAGTTTGSTEAFF.

For this clonotype: It is likely a read error, because the conserved phenylalanine at the end of the CDR3 is missing. The V gene is TRBV29-1, the J gene TRBJ2-7; D gene ambiguous. The CDR3 contains 10 residues. The germline V and J ends were trimmed by 4 bases and 3 bases, with 4 bases remaining between them. Germline CDR1 and CDR2: SQVTM and ANQGSEA. CDR3 protein: CSVVFYEQYS. The DNA for the CDR3 is TGCAGCGTTGTATTCTACGAGCAGTACTCC.

This clonotype was seen only a few times. This chain links TRBV29-1 with TRBJ2-7, with D perhaps TRBD1 (7 bases). With 4 bases removed from V and 0 bases from J, the gap between germline ends came to 10 bases. This CDR3 comprises 13 residues. Germline CDR1 is SQVTM and CDR2 is ANQGSEA. CDR3 in amino acids: CSVGGTVSYEQYF. Here the CDR3 DNA reads TGCAGCGTTGGCGGGACAGTCTCCTACGAGCAGTACTTC.

The J gene is TRBJ2-5, the V gene TRBV2, with 11 bases lining up with TRBD2. Germline trimming cut 6 bases from V and 0 bases from J; bases unmatched to any gene: 3. CDR1 is SNHLY, CDR2 FYNNEI, per germline. The length of the CDR3 is 15 residues. The CDR3: CASSVSGRDQETQYF. The CDR3 DNA is TGTGCCAGCAGCGTTAGCGGGAGGGACCAAGAGACCCAGTACTTC.

This clonotype showed up just a few times. This chain links TRBV29-1 with TRBJ1-2; possible D gene TRBD1, 6 bases. Deletions cut 6 bases from V and 4 bases from J, with 12 bases between. This CDR3 has 12 residues. The germline V gene encodes CDR1 SQVTM and CDR2 ANQGSEA. CDR3 sequence: CSVDQGLYGYTF. The CDR3 DNA sequence: TGCAGCGTCGACCAGGGGCTCTATGGCTACACCTTC.

This clonotype was counted a few times. CDR3 sequence reads: CASNIDVQETQYF. The CDR3, as DNA: TGTGCCAGCAATATCGACGTTCAAGAGACCCAGTACTTC. This sequence joins TRBV5-5 and TRBJ2-5; D remains unclear. Per the germline V gene, CDR1 is SGHKS and CDR2 is YYEKEE (reference sequence). The CDR3 runs 13 residues. The germline V and J ends were trimmed by 6 bases and 2 bases, with 11 bases remaining between them.

The chain combines TRBV4-3 with TRBJ2-1, with 8 bases fitting TRBD1. The V gene's germline CDR1 is LGHNA and CDR2 YSLEER. After removal of 1 base from V and 10 bases from J, the junction contained 3 bases not matched to a gene. The CDR3 consists of 13 residues. CDR3 sequence: CASSQGTGYEQFF. The CDR3 nucleotides read TGCGCCAGCAGCCAAGGGACAGGGTACGAGCAGTTCTTC.

J is TRBJ2-5 and V is TRBV4-3; D gene ambiguous. TRBJ2-7 matches the DNA end more closely, so the J call is doubtful. This CDR3 is built from 14 residues. Germline V gives CDR1 LGHNA, CDR2 YSLEER. The CDR3, as DNA: TGCGCCAGCAGCCAAGAAAAGGGAAGCTACGAGCAGTACTTC. Its protein product is CASSQEKGSYEQYF.

V and J are TRBV7-2 and TRBJ2-7; the match to TRBD1 covers 12 bases. Losses at the gene ends were 0 bases for V and 3 bases for J; bases not matched to a gene: 12. The germline V gene encodes CDR1 SGHTA and CDR2 FQGNSA. There are 19 residues in the CDR3. CDR3 sequence reads: CASSLAGRGQGAIIYEQYF. The CDR3 DNA follows: TGTGCCAGCAGCTTAGCTGGTCGGGGACAGGGGGCGATAATCTACGAGCAGTACTTC.

The V and J genes are TRBV14 and TRBJ2-5; 10 bases are a match to TRBD1. Germline V gene data show CDR1 as SGHDN and CDR2 as FVKESK. V lost 4 bases and J lost 11; bases outside the gene matches: 10. The CDR3 is 14 residues long. The CDR3 spells CASSRNGQGVMQYF. The DNA for the CDR3 is TGTGCCAGCAGCCGGAATGGACAGGGGGTGATGCAGTACTTC.

The table lists this clonotype with many counts. At one end, the junction sequence differs from germline, possibly due to a read error. The V and J genes are TRBV4-1 and TRBJ2-4; D assignment may be TRBD1 or TRBD2 (5 bases each). Germline assignment: CDR1 MGHRA and CDR2 YSYEKL. The CDR3 has 17 residues. CDR3 sequence (DNA): TGCGCCAGCAGTCAAGGAGTAGCAGGGTCGGGACGGGACATTCAGTACTTC. The encoded protein is CASSQGVAGSGRDIQYF.

The chain couples TRBV29-1 to TRBJ1-4, with unresolved D. Germline V CDR1 and CDR2: SQVTM, ANQGSEA. Trimming stripped 4 bases from V and 5 bases from J, with 11 bases between. CDR3 length: 13 residues. The CDR3 loop reads CSVVRAENEKLFF. The DNA of the CDR3 is TGCAGCGTTGTTAGGGCAGAGAATGAAAAACTGTTTTTT.

The sample holds a few counts of this clonotype. The chain has TRBV13 and TRBJ2-5; D not resolved. Judging by the DNA end, TRBJ2-1 fits better; the J call may be wrong. The CDR3 contains 13 residues. CDR1 is PRHDT, CDR2 FYEKMQ, per germline (reference sequence). The CDR3 reads CASSLERRNEQFF. CDR3 DNA sequence: TGTGCCAGCAGCTTAGAACGGCGTAATGAGCAGTTCTTC.

This clonotype was found many times. The chain uses TRBV7-9 and TRBJ1-1; 7 positions agree with TRBD1. V shed 2 bases, J shed 4 bases, and the junction held 7 bases outside the gene matches. The CDR3 is made up of 15 amino acids. Germline values: CDR1 SEHNR, CDR2 FQNEAQ (reference sequence). The CDR3 region has the DNA TGTGCCAGCAGCTTATACAGGGGTTGGAGCACTGAAGCTTTCTTT. Translating it yields CASSLYRGWSTEAFF. Full variable domain (remainder filled in from reference TRBV7-9 and TRBJ1-1): DTGVSQNPRHKITKRGQNVTFRCDPISEHNRLYWYRQTLGQGPEFLTYFQNEAQLEKSRLLSDRFSAERPKGSFSTLEIQRTEQGDSAMYLCASSLYRGWSTEAFFGQGTRLTVV.

There are a few counts of this clonotype. For the CDR3, the DNA is TGTGCCAGCAGTGATTGGCAGGGATTTGATGGCTACACCTTC. This encodes CASSDWQGFDGYTF. The chain recombines TRBV25-1 with TRBJ1-2; possibly TRBD1 for D (5 bases). The CDR3 is made up of 14 amino acids. Germline CDR1 is MGHDK and CDR2 is SYGVNS. Trimming pared 3 bases from V and 6 bases from J, leaving 14 bases between.

The CDR3 DNA reads TGTGCCAGCAGCTCGGTACCAGCTCGGGAGCTAGGTGGCTACACCTTC. This gives the protein CASSSVPARELGGYTF. The rearrangement joins TRBV7-3 to TRBJ1-2, with D unresolved. V was cut by 4 bases and J by 7 bases, with 22 bases left in between. The CDR3 contains 16 residues. CDR1 and CDR2 (germline): SGHTA, FQGTGA.

V is TRBV5-1 and J is TRBJ2-3, with 9 bases that match TRBD2. Trimming cost V 0 bases and J 0 bases; bases outside gene matches: 5. Germline CDR1 and CDR2: SGHRS and YFSETQ. The CDR3 has 17 residues. The CDR3 protein is CASSLGLADPSTDTQYF. CDR3 nucleotide sequence: TGCGCCAGCAGCTTGGGACTAGCGGACCCTAGCACAGATACGCAGTATTTT.

This chain joins TRBV7-9 and TRBJ2-2; possibly TRBD2 for D (6 bases). Trimming removed 3 bases from V and 3 bases from J, with 17 bases in between. This CDR3 is 17 amino acids long. Germline V lookup: CDR1 SEHNR, CDR2 FQNEAQ (reference sequence). CDR3 sequence (DNA): TGTGCCAGCAGCTTTTCCTATCGGGACTCTCACACCGGGGAGCTGTTTTTT. It codes for CASSFSYRDSHTGELFF.

The J gene is TRBJ2-1, the V gene TRBV18; tentatively, D is TRBD2 (6 bases). The V end lost 0 bases, the J end lost 1 base, and 10 bases lay between the germline ends. CDR1 KGHSH and CDR2 LQKENI come from the germline V gene. This CDR3 contains 16 residues. CDR3: CASSPPGGGSYNEQFF. The CDR3 DNA is TGTGCCAGCTCACCACCGGGAGGAGGATCCTACAATGAGCAGTTCTTC.

This clonotype has only a few counts. The J gene is TRBJ2-7, the V gene TRBV12-3 or TRBV12-4; possibly TRBD1 for D (7 bases). V was shortened by 8 bases and J by 2 bases, with 22 bases between the two germline ends. The CDR3 covers 16 residues. The CDR3 nucleotides are TGTGCCAGCTCTCGCTTTGGGGCAGGGGGGACCTACGAGCAGTACTTC. Translating it yields CASSRFGAGGTYEQYF.

Many counts were recorded for this clonotype. CDR3 sequence reads: CASSLDSSTDTQYF. The CDR3 nucleotides read TGTGCCAGCAGCTTAGACAGTTCCACAGATACGCAGTATTTT. V usage is TRBV7-2 and J usage is TRBJ2-3; no definite D call. V lost 1 base to trimming and J lost 2 bases, with 7 bases between them. The germline gives CDR1 SGHTA, CDR2 FQGNSA. The CDR3 consists of 14 residues. Combining the CDR3 with reference TRBV7-2 and TRBJ2-3 gives the whole variable domain GAGVSQSPSNKVTEKGKDVELRCDPISGHTALYWYRQSLGQGLEFLIYFQGNSAPDKSGLPSDRFSAERTGGSVSTLTIQRTQQEDSAVYLCASSLDSSTDTQYFGPGTRLTVL.

A few counts support this clonotype. The rearrangement joins TRBV2 to TRBJ2-5, with no clear D. There are 15 residues in the CDR3. V lost 5 bases and J lost 1, with 14 bases in between. From germline, CDR1 is SNHLY and CDR2 FYNNEI. In nucleotides, the CDR3 is TGTGCCAGCAGTAGTTTAGGAGTGTCCCAAGAGACCCAGTACTTC. It specifies CASSSLGVSQETQYF.

The table lists this clonotype with a count of one. The chain couples TRBV12-3 or TRBV12-4 to TRBJ2-5, with 7 bases lining up with TRBD2. The length of the CDR3 is 13 residues. Trimming removed 7 bases from V and 5 bases from J; junction bases left unmatched: 7. In DNA form, the CDR3 reads TGTGCCAGCAAGCGCGGGGGTCCGGAGACCCAGTACTTC. The encoded protein is CASKRGGPETQYF.

The chain employs TRBV7-2 and TRBJ1-2; D not resolved. The CDR3 has 13 amino acids. V was cut by 1 base and J by 3 bases, with 6 bases left in between. Germline CDR1 and CDR2: SGHTA and FQGNSA. CDR3 in DNA: TGTGCCAGCAGCTTAGTACTCGACTATGGCTACACCTTC. It specifies CASSLVLDYGYTF. The variable domain in full, completed from reference TRBV7-2 and TRBJ1-2, reads GAGVSQSPSNKVTEKGKDVELRCDPISGHTALYWYRQSLGQGLEFLIYFQGNSAPDKSGLPSDRFSAERTGGSVSTLTIQRTQQEDSAVYLCASSLVLDYGYTFGSGTRLTVV.

The chain combines TRBV27 with TRBJ2-5, with 13 bases matching TRBD2. Germline CDR1 reads MNHEY; CDR2 reads SMNVEV (reference sequence). This CDR3 is 18 amino acids long. V gave up 3 bases and J gave up 1 base; unmatched junction bases: 8. The CDR3 DNA reads as TGTGCCAGCAGTTTTCGGACTAGCGGGGGAGATTTCCAAGAGACCCAGTACTTC. It codes for CASSFRTSGGDFQETQYF.

This clonotype was detected a few times. This chain uses TRBV9 with TRBJ1-1; 7 bases align to TRBD1. Germline V gene lookup returns CDR1 SGDLS and CDR2 YYNGEE. This CDR3 is built from 16 residues. V was clipped by 7 bases and J by 2 bases; unmatched bases: 14. CDR3 in amino acids: CASSENPDRLNTEAFF. In DNA form, the CDR3 reads TGTGCCAGCTCCGAAAACCCGGACAGGCTAAACACTGAAGCTTTCTTT.

The chain employs TRBV6-6 and TRBJ2-3; a possible D gene is TRBD2 (5 bases). V was shortened by 4 bases and J by 0 bases, with 14 bases between the two germline ends. CDR3 size: 16 residues. The germline V gene has CDR1 MNHNY and CDR2 SVGAGI (reference sequence). CDR3 amino acids: CASSFLSVSSTDTQYF. DNA for the CDR3: TGTGCCAGCAGTTTCCTTAGCGTTTCTAGCACAGATACGCAGTATTTT.